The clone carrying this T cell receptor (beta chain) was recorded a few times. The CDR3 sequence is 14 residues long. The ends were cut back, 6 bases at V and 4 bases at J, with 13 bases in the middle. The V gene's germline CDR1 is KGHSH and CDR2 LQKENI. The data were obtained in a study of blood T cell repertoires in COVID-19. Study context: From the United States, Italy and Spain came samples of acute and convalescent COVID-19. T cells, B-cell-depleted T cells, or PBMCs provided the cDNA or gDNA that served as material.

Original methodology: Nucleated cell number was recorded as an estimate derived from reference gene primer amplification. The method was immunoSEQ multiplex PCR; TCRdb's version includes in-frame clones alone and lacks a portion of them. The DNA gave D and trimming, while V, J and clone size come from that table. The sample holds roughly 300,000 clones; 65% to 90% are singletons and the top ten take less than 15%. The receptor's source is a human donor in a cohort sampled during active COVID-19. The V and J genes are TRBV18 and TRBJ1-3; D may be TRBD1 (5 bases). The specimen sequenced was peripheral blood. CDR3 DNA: TGTGCCAGCTCGTCCGGGACTCCCGGAAACACCATATATTTT. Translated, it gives CASSSGTPGNTIYF.